These T cell receptor beta chains were read from a single sample in a study of beta chain features in type 1 diabetes. Data came from immunoSEQ multiplex PCR; TCRdb stores just in-frame clones and leaves some out. The sample consists of 130,000 to 150,000 clones, approximately 52% of them appearing once. Sequenced material: Tregs from blood. Source of these receptors: a man between 18 and 35 years old in good health. CDR3s leave out the opening cysteine and the closing phenylalanine or tryptophan. Size is omitted from some rows. Given values are once, few, many or a class for expanded clones.

>TRBJ2-2|-|TRBV7-2
ASSTRTGTGELF
>TRBJ2-1|few|TRBV6-5
ASSQDRAGYGEQF
>TRBJ2-5|-|TRBV10-3
ATWGPPETQY
>TRBJ1-1|-|TRBV7-2
ASSPAGGRYTEAF
>TRBJ1-5|-|TRBV30
AWSPPDRINQPQH
>TRBJ1-1|few|TRBV7-9
ASSFTTGKNTEAF
>TRBJ2-3|-|TRBV7-3
ASSRRGSGTPSSTDTQY
>TRBJ2-5|-|TRBV28
ASSSPYFETQY
>TRBJ2-5|-|TRBV4-3
ASSSSNRDPQETQY
>TRBJ2-1|few|TRBV6-6
ASSYSTSFAYNEQF
>TRBJ1-2|-|TRBV30
AWSVLIMRPRGYT
>TRBJ1-4|-|TRBV19
ASARPPEKLF
>TRBJ1-4|-|TRBV18
ASSPAENEKLF
>TRBJ2-1|few|TRBV25-1
ASRTSGGYGEQF
>TRBJ2-2|-|TRBV19
ASSIPGTPGELF
>TRBJ2-7|-|TRBV5-6
ASRGLGDSYEQY
>TRBJ1-1|-|TRBV6-1
ASSEDPGSGLAF
>TRBJ2-2|-|TRBV29-1
SVVPGNTGELF
>TRBJ2-2|-|TRBV19
ASSRGTSGTGELF
>TRBJ2-5|-|TRBV11-2
ASSSSFAGGLRETQY
>TRBJ2-3|-|TRBV5-1
ASSLGTGDTQY
>TRBJ1-1|-|TRBV5-1
ASSLASETEAF
>TRBJ2-6|-|TRBV9
ASEKGQPGANVLT
>TRBJ2-5|-|TRBV23-1
ASSQGAETQY
>TRBJ2-5|few|TRBV5-4
ASSFTGIQETQY
>TRBJ2-2|-|TRBV7-7
ASGTPAGELF
>TRBJ1-6|few|TRBV27
ASSSDRSAPLH
>TRBJ2-7|few|TRBV25-1
ASRGEASVGYEQY
>TRBJ2-4|-|TRBV30
AWSPTNFGSNIQY
>TRBJ1-5|few|TRBV7-9
ASSSRGFNQPQH
>TRBJ2-6|-|TRBV5-5
ASSLLRGSGANVLT
>TRBJ2-1|-|TRBV5-1
ASSLDGSPPLDEQF
>TRBJ1-1|-|TRBV28
ASRLRQVAF
>TRBJ2-2|-|TRBV5-1
ASSVNRGQFTGELF
>TRBJ2-1|few|TRBV4-2
ASSITAENYNEQF
>TRBJ2-3|-|TRBV4-1
ASSPRDFPDTQY
>TRBJ1-4|-|TRBV4-1
ASSQRGGTTNEKLF
>TRBJ2-7|-|TRBV29-1
SAKAGTGVPEQY
>TRBJ1-1|-|TRBV20-1
SANRGTEAF
>TRBJ2-7|-|TRBV5-1
ASSWGAGLIYEQY
>TRBJ2-3|-|TRBV28
ASSLLNHWDSHTHTQY
>TRBJ2-5|-|TRBV6-5
ASRPQGARETQY
>TRBJ1-2|-|TRBV7-2
ASSPQTGALYGYT
>TRBJ1-1|-|TRBV4-3
ASSQDLRGTEAF
>TRBJ1-2|-|TRBV7-2
ASSKRDSPYNNYGYT
>TRBJ2-7|-|TRBV5-1
ASSLTGGGEQY
>TRBJ2-5|-|TRBV20-1
SASEGRTQY
>TRBJ1-1|few|TRBV7-9
ASSSGQGEAF
>TRBJ1-2|-|TRBV19
ASTSGQGAYYGYT
>TRBJ1-2|few|TRBV7-2
ASRIDSGPGYGYT
>TRBJ2-1|few|TRBV13
ASSARARTRLVSNEQF
>-|few|TRBV30
AWSVSEGNEQY
>TRBJ1-1|-|TRBV18
ASSPAGDTEAF
>TRBJ1-1|-|TRBV4-3
ASSLTSGTEAF
>TRBJ2-5|-|TRBV6-5
ASSGGLGRETQY
>TRBJ2-7|-|TRBV11-1
ASSPMAGTSGSSSYEQY
>TRBJ1-1|-|TRBV10-3
AVRPDRSTEAF
>-|-|TRBV29-1
SGGTGPYEQY